These 32 T cell receptor beta chains were all obtained from the same sample, sequenced in a study of blood T cell repertoires in COVID-19. Produced via immunoSEQ multiplex PCR; TCRdb's table is partial and in-frame only. The repertoire holds under 350,000 clones, with 65% to 90% as singletons. Sequences were obtained from PBMCs or T cells enriched from blood (not recorded which). All receptors derive from a woman in her thirties or forties with acute COVID-19.

The genes are TRBV7-9 and TRBJ1-2, with D possibly matching TRBD1 (5 bases). The CDR3 covers 15 residues. The germline V gene encodes CDR1 SEHNR and CDR2 FQNEAQ (reference sequence). V lost 5 bases and J lost 4, with 17 bases in between. For the CDR3, the DNA is TGTGCCAGCAGCCCCCAGGCACCTAGGGGCTATGGCTACACCTTC. It specifies CASSPQAPRGYGYTF.

The rearrangement joins TRBV2 to TRBJ2-3, with 12 nucleotides matching TRBD2. The V gene's germline CDR1 is SNHLY and CDR2 FYNNEI. With V trimmed by 5 bases and J by 8 bases, 11 bases remained unmatched. There are 16 residues in the CDR3. The CDR3 loop is CASSLLAGGSGVTQYF. CDR3 DNA sequence: TGTGCCAGCAGTCTACTAGCGGGGGGTTCTGGAGTTACGCAGTATTTT.

V and J are TRBV18 and TRBJ1-2, with D perhaps TRBD1 (5 bases). Trimming took 6 bases from V and 2 from J, leaving 16 bases between them. CDR3 length: 15 amino acids. Per the germline V gene, CDR1 is KGHSH and CDR2 is LQKENI. The CDR3 loop reads CASSSNQGRNYGYTF. The CDR3 nucleotides are TGTGCCAGCTCCTCAAACCAGGGTAGGAACTATGGCTACACCTTC.

The V gene is TRBV3-1 (or the pseudogene TRBV3-2), the J gene TRBJ1-4; D remains unclear. The CDR3 extends over 17 amino acids. CDR1 is LGHDT, CDR2 YNNKEL, per germline (reference sequence). Trimming stripped 1 base from V and 7 bases from J, with 19 bases between. CDR3 region: CASSQAWLGSGSEKLFF. DNA of the CDR3: TGTGCCAGCAGCCAAGCCTGGCTCGGGTCGGGGAGTGAAAAACTGTTTTTT.

This clone was detected once. The CDR3 spells CASSLDGPAGGTDTQYF. CDR3 coding DNA: TGTGCCAGCAGTTTAGATGGGCCAGCGGGAGGCACAGATACGCAGTATTTT. The chain is built from TRBV28 and TRBJ2-3; 8 nucleotides align to TRBD2. Germline V gene lookup returns CDR1 MDHEN and CDR2 SYDVKM. CDR3 size: 17 residues. V trimming: 2 bases; J trimming: 1 base; junction bases outside the gene matches: 8.

This clone was counted once. The chain has TRBV6-4 and TRBJ2-1, with D possibly matching TRBD1 (6 bases). Between the trimmed V and J ends, which lost 2 bases and 4 bases, there was a span of 9 bases. CDR3 length: 14 amino acids. CDR1 and CDR2 from the germline V gene are MRHNA and SNTAGT. Here the CDR3 reads CASSDGGWYNEQFF. CDR3 nucleotides: TGTGCCAGCAGTGACGGGGGCTGGTACAATGAGCAGTTCTTC.

CDR3 region: CASSLHNRGAGNTGELFF. CDR3 DNA: TGCGCCAGCAGCCTACACAACAGGGGTGCAGGGAACACCGGGGAGCTGTTTTTT. This chain links TRBV5-1 with TRBJ2-2, with TRBD1 matching over 7 bases. This CDR3 has 18 residues. Germline loops: CDR1 SGHRS, CDR2 YFSETQ. V lost 4 bases to trimming and J lost 1 base; unmatched junction nucleotides: 13. The complete variable domain, with remaining parts taken from reference TRBV5-1 and TRBJ2-2, reads KAGVTQTPRYLIKTRGQQVTLSCSPISGHRSVSWYQQTPGQGLQFLFEYFSETQRNKGNFPGRFSGRQFSNSRSEMNVSTLELGDSALYLCASSLHNRGAGNTGELFFGEGSRLTVL.

This clone was recorded at least ten times. This CDR3 is CASSLEATRSNQPQHF. The CDR3 DNA follows: TGTGCCAGCAGCTTAGAGGCGACACGTAGCAATCAGCCCCAGCATTTT. This chain uses TRBV7-6 with TRBJ1-5; D uncertain. The germline V and J ends were trimmed by 1 base and 0 bases, with 10 bases remaining between them. From germline, CDR1 is SGHVS and CDR2 FNYEAQ. This CDR3 is 16 amino acids long.

This chain links TRBV10-3 with TRBJ1-2; tentative D call: TRBD1 (5 bases). Germline CDR1 reads ENHRY; CDR2 reads SYGVKD. There are 14 residues in the CDR3. V was trimmed by 0 bases and J by 7 bases, leaving 12 bases between them. The CDR3 reads CAISESIRTTGYTF. The CDR3 DNA reads TGTGCCATCAGTGAGTCGATCAGGACAACTGGCTACACCTTC.

The chain uses TRBV27 and TRBJ1-2; 7 bases are shared with TRBD1. Trimming cost V 2 bases and J 3 bases; bases outside gene matches: 12. CDR3 length: 17 residues. From germline, CDR1 is MNHEY and CDR2 SMNVEV (reference sequence). The CDR3 here is CASSLTPGTVGYYGYTF. The DNA for the CDR3 is TGTGCCAGCAGTTTAACCCCCGGGACAGTGGGCTACTATGGCTACACCTTC.

This sequence joins TRBV28 and TRBJ2-5; 9 bases agree with TRBD1. The CDR3 is made up of 15 amino acids. The V gene end was trimmed by 4 bases and the J gene end by 6 bases; junction bases not matched to a gene: 9. The V gene's germline CDR1 is MDHEN and CDR2 SYDVKM. As DNA, the CDR3 is TGTGCCAGCAGTTGGGACAGGGATTTTACAAAGACCCAGTACTTC. Amino acid sequence: CASSWDRDFTKTQYF.

The chain links TRBV18 to TRBJ1-4, with D unclear. Trimming left V 3 bases short and J 4 bases short, with 12 bases between. This CDR3 spans 15 amino acids. CDR1 is KGHSH and CDR2 is LQKENI in the germline V gene. The CDR3 protein is CASSPVQRLNEKLFF. Written as DNA, the CDR3 is TGTGCCAGCTCACCCGTCCAGAGACTTAATGAAAAACTGTTTTTT.

Written as DNA, the CDR3 is TGTGCCAGCAGTGGGGATACAGGGGGATCGAGTGGCTACACCTTC. It translates to CASSGDTGGSSGYTF. This sequence joins TRBV2 and TRBJ1-2; 8 bases agree with TRBD1. CDR3 length equals 15 residues. J was trimmed by 7 bases and V by 4 bases; bases with no gene match: 11. CDR1 is SNHLY and CDR2 is FYNNEI in the germline V gene.

The rearrangement joins TRBV5-1 to TRBJ1-1, with 7 bases identical to TRBD1. CDR3 length: 13 residues. With 4 bases clipped from V and 4 bases from J, the junction kept 4 bases outside the gene matches. Germline V lookup: CDR1 SGHRS, CDR2 YFSETQ. The CDR3, as DNA: TGCGCCAGCAGCACCACAGGGGCCACTGAAGCTTTCTTT. Translation: CASSTTGATEAFF. The whole variable domain, filled in from reference TRBV5-1 and TRBJ1-1, reads KAGVTQTPRYLIKTRGQQVTLSCSPISGHRSVSWYQQTPGQGLQFLFEYFSETQRNKGNFPGRFSGRQFSNSRSEMNVSTLELGDSALYLCASSTTGATEAFFGQGTRLTVV.

Here the CDR3 DNA reads TGTGCCAGCAGTTTACGGGTGACGGCCACAGATACGCAGTATTTT. This codes for CASSLRVTATDTQYF. This chain uses TRBV6-2 or TRBV6-3 with TRBJ2-3; D gene ambiguous. The CDR3 extends over 15 amino acids. The V end lost 4 bases, the J end lost 2 bases, and 13 bases lay between the germline ends. Germline V gene sequence: CDR1 MNHEY, CDR2 SVGEGT.

V and J are TRBV11-2 and TRBJ2-2, with TRBD1 identical over 9 bases. The CDR3 runs to 15 residues. Germline V gene data show CDR1 as SGHAT and CDR2 as FQNNGV. With 4 bases clipped from V and 6 bases from J, the junction kept 6 bases outside the gene matches. The CDR3 region is CASSSGTGYPGELFF. The CDR3 DNA sequence: TGTGCCAGCAGCTCCGGGACAGGGTATCCCGGGGAGCTGTTTTTT.

The genes are TRBV6-5 and TRBJ1-5; TRBD1 matches at 9 bases. Looked up from germline, CDR1 is MNHEY and CDR2 is SVGAGI. Trimming took 6 bases from V and 4 from J; bases not matched to a gene: 4. The CDR3 is 14 amino acids. CDR3 loop: CASRLGQGNQPQHF. DNA for the CDR3: TGTGCCAGCAGGCTGGGACAGGGTAATCAGCCCCAGCATTTT.

This clone was detected a few times. The chain has TRBV28 and TRBJ1-6; 8 bases are a match to TRBD1. V shed 5 bases and J 9 bases; nucleotides not matched to a gene: 12. Germline CDR1 is MDHEN and CDR2 is SYDVKM. This CDR3 spans 16 amino acids. The CDR3 spells CASSPGLGQGGSPLHF. CDR3 coding DNA: TGTGCCAGCAGTCCAGGTTTAGGACAGGGCGGTTCACCCCTCCACTTT.

This clone was counted a few times. The chain joins TRBV3-1 (or the pseudogene TRBV3-2) to TRBJ1-4; no reliable D call. The V gene's germline CDR1 is LGHDT and CDR2 YNNKEL (reference sequence). Trimming stripped 2 bases from V and 4 bases from J, with 5 bases between. The CDR3 sequence is 13 residues long. Here the CDR3 reads CASSQFINEKLFF. CDR3 coding DNA: TGTGCCAGCAGCCAATTCATTAATGAAAAACTGTTTTTT.

The V and J genes are TRBV24-1 and TRBJ1-5; D perhaps matches TRBD1 (6 bases). Trimming pared 0 bases from V and 3 bases from J, leaving 8 bases between. This CDR3 contains 15 residues. Per the germline V gene, CDR1 is KGHDR and CDR2 is SFDVKD. The CDR3 here is CATSDLGQPNQPQHF. CDR3 in DNA: TGTGCCACCAGTGATTTGGGACAGCCCAATCAGCCCCAGCATTTT.

This clone was observed a few times. This rearrangement joins TRBV9 to TRBJ2-7; 9 bases are shared with TRBD1. The trim removed 7 bases at V and 5 bases at J, leaving 7 bases unmatched. The CDR3 runs to 13 residues. Looked up from germline, CDR1 is SGDLS and CDR2 is YYNGEE. The CDR3 DNA follows: TGTGCCAGCTCGGGACAGGGTAGTCACGAGCAGTACTTC. It translates to CASSGQGSHEQYF.

The chain links TRBV6-8 to TRBJ1-6; no clear D gene. Deletions cut 6 bases from V and 0 bases from J, with 12 bases between. Germline assignment: CDR1 MNHGY and CDR2 SAAAGT. The CDR3 is 16 residues long. The CDR3 DNA follows: TGTGCCAGCAGACCCCCGAAGAGCTCCTATAATTCACCCCTCCACTTT. Its protein product is CASRPPKSSYNSPLHF.

V gene TRBV28 combines with J gene TRBJ1-5; 9 nucleotides match TRBD1. The CDR3 consists of 16 residues. The V segment lost 6 bases and the J segment 1 base; nucleotides outside the gene matches: 7. Germline V lookup: CDR1 MDHEN, CDR2 SYDVKM. The CDR3 sequence is CASSREQGASNQPQHF. CDR3 coding DNA: TGTGCCAGCAGCCGTGAACAGGGGGCGAGCAATCAGCCCCAGCATTTT.

The V and J genes are TRBV21-1 and TRBJ2-4; the table's TRBD1 call for D was not verified on the DNA. TRBV21-1 represents a pseudogene. This CDR3 spans 15 amino acids. In DNA, the CDR3 is TGTGCCAGCAGCAGGCCGCAGGGGGGCAAAAACATTCAGTACTTC. It codes for CASSRPQGGKNIQYF.

The chain couples TRBV5-1 to TRBJ2-1, with TRBD2 matching over 12 bases. CDR1 is SGHRS and CDR2 is YFSETQ in the germline V gene. This CDR3 is 16 amino acids long. V was clipped by 1 base and J by 8 bases; unmatched bases: 7. The CDR3 sequence: CASSLIPLAGGDEQFF. The DNA for the CDR3 is TGCGCCAGCAGCTTGATCCCACTAGCGGGAGGTGATGAGCAGTTCTTC.

This rearrangement joins TRBV3-1 (or the pseudogene TRBV3-2) to TRBJ1-6; no definite D call. The CDR3 loop spans 16 amino acids. The V end lost 2 bases, the J end lost 7 bases, and 15 bases lay between the germline ends. CDR1 is LGHDT, CDR2 YNNKEL, per germline (reference sequence). The CDR3 DNA reads as TGTGCCAGCAGCCAAATGGACCTCGGCGGGAATTCACCCCTCCACTTT. Protein sequence: CASSQMDLGGNSPLHF.

This clone was counted a single time. The CDR3: CASSRTGDYGYTF. The CDR3 coding sequence is TGTGCCAGCAGCCGAACAGGGGACTATGGCTACACCTTC. The V gene is TRBV6-5, the J gene TRBJ1-2; the match to TRBD1 covers 7 bases. Losses at the gene ends were 6 bases for V and 3 bases for J; bases not matched to a gene: 4. CDR3 length: 13 residues. CDR1 and CDR2 from the germline V gene are MNHEY and SVGAGI.

V is TRBV7-9 and J is TRBJ1-3; D is ambiguous. The CDR3 contains 15 residues. Germline CDR1 reads SEHNR; CDR2 reads FQNEAQ (reference sequence). V lost 6 bases, J lost 0 bases, and 12 bases lay in between. CDR3 loop: CASSHSGISGNTIYF. Here the CDR3 DNA reads TGTGCCAGCAGTCACAGTGGAATCTCTGGAAACACCATATATTTT.

This chain's CDR3 is CSVVTGPGNTIYF. The CDR3, as DNA: TGCAGCGTTGTAACAGGGCCTGGAAACACCATATATTTT. This chain uses TRBV29-1 with TRBJ1-3; a possible D gene is TRBD1 (6 bases). This CDR3 is built from 13 residues. The ends were cut back, 4 bases at V and 2 bases at J, with 9 bases in the middle. The germline V gene has CDR1 SQVTM and CDR2 ANQGSEA.

The chain combines TRBV5-6 with TRBJ2-7; TRBD1 agrees at 11 bases. The CDR3 consists of 16 residues. V lost 3 bases, J lost 3 bases, and 8 bases stayed unmatched. Germline lookup yields CDR1 SGHDT and CDR2 YYEEEE. The CDR3 sequence is CASSSTRTGGFYEQYF. For the CDR3, the DNA is TGTGCCAGCAGCTCGACCCGGACAGGGGGCTTCTACGAGCAGTACTTC.

This clone was seen just once. The chain carries TRBV7-2 and TRBJ2-7; tentatively, D is TRBD2 (5 bases). V was trimmed by 4 bases and J by 3 bases, leaving 13 bases between them. CDR3 length: 14 amino acids. Germline V CDR1 and CDR2: SGHTA, FQGNSA. DNA for the CDR3: TGTGCCAGCAGCTCGTCGGGAAAAGGCTACGAGCAGTACTTC. Translated: CASSSSGKGYEQYF.

This clone was observed a single time. The V gene is TRBV9, the J gene TRBJ1-2, with D possibly being TRBD1 (5 bases). The V end lost 3 bases, the J end lost 1 base, and 13 bases lay between the germline ends. The CDR3 loop spans 15 amino acids. The germline V gene encodes CDR1 SGDLS and CDR2 YYNGEE. In nucleotides, the CDR3 is TGTGCCAGCAGCGCCTCTTGGGGGGGTAACTATGGCTACACCTTC. Translated: CASSASWGGNYGYTF. The full variable domain, in which reference TRBV9 and TRBJ1-2 provide the parts outside the CDR3, is DSGVTQTPKHLITATGQRVTLRCSPRSGDLSVYWYQQSLDQGLQFLIQYYNGEERAKGNILERFSAQQFPDLHSELNLSSLELGDSALYFCASSASWGGNYGYTFGSGTRLTVV.